This is a list of T cell receptor beta chains from one sample in a study of beta chain features in type 1 diabetes. The table came from immunoSEQ multiplex PCR; TCRdb's copy has only in-frame clones and leaves some out. This table has about 410,000 clones, around 13% appearing once. Sequences were obtained from naive CD4+ T cells from blood. The receptors were gathered from a man under 40 in good health. Both conserved end residues are part of each CDR3. Each record gives: D gene, V gene, clone size, J gene, CDR3 DNA, CDR3 protein. A D gene is named only where the DNA matches it firmly. Size values are once, few and many counts, or a class for expanded clones, and some rows have none.

>TRBD1|TRBV10-3|.|TRBJ1-1
TGTGCCATCAGTCAGGACAGGGAGACTGAAGCTTTCTTT
CAISQDRETEAFF
>.|TRBV4-1|few|TRBJ2-3
TGCGCCAGCAGCCACGCCCCATCGGGACAAGCGGGAAAGGAGCGACATACGCAGTATTTT
CASSHAPSGQAGKERHTQYF
>.|TRBV30|few|TRBJ2-1
TGTGCCTGGAACATCCTCCGACGCAGCAATGAGCAGTTCTTC
CAWNILRRSNEQFF
>TRBD2|TRBV30|.|TRBJ2-3
TGTGCCTGGAGCCAAGGGACTAGCGGGACCACAGATACGCAGTATTTT
CAWSQGTSGTTDTQYF
>TRBD2|TRBV13|.|TRBJ2-7
TGTGCCAGCAGCTACGGACTAGCGGGGGGGATGGAACAGTACTTC
CASSYGLAGGMEQYF
>TRBD1|TRBV5-1|.|TRBJ2-1
TGCGCCAGCAGCCCCGGGACAGGGGACTACAATGAGCAGTTCTTC
CASSPGTGDYNEQFF
>.|TRBV14|few|TRBJ2-3
TGTGCCAGCAGCCAAGATCTTTCAGATACGCAGTATTTT
CASSQDLSDTQYF
>.|TRBV5-4|few|TRBJ1-2
TGTGCCAGCAGCTTGGGCCCGAAAGGCTACACCTTC
CASSLGPKGYTF
>.|TRBV20-1|few|TRBJ1-1
TGCAGTGCTAGGCAGGGTCCTGCTACCTTT
CSARQGPATF
>.|TRBV4-2|few|TRBJ1-2
TGTGCCAGCATGCCGGGACACGCGAGGGGCTATGGCTACACCTTC
CASMPGHARGYGYTF
>TRBD1|TRBV5-4|few|TRBJ2-3
TGTGCCAGCAGCCCAGGGGGCGCGGATACGCAGTATTTT
CASSPGGADTQYF
>TRBD1|TRBV11-2|.|TRBJ1-2
TGTGCCAGCAGCTCGACAGGGAAGAAAGGTGGCTACACCTTC
CASSSTGKKGGYTF
>.|TRBV18|.|TRBJ2-2
TGTGCCAGCTCACCACGTTCGCTGAACACCGGGGAGCTGTTTTTT
CASSPRSLNTGELFF
>TRBD1|TRBV29-1|.|TRBJ1-1
TGCAGCGGGGATACAGGGGCCACTGAAGCTTTCTTT
CSGDTGATEAFF
>TRBD2|TRBV30|.|TRBJ2-5
TGTGCCTGGAGCGCGGGAGGCAAGACCCAGTACTTC
CAWSAGGKTQYF
>.|TRBV9|few|TRBJ2-1
TGTGCCAGCAGCGTAGACGGTGGCTCCTACAATGAGCAGTTCTTC
CASSVDGGSYNEQFF
>TRBD2|TRBV4-3|.|TRBJ2-3
TGCGCCAGCAGCCAAGTTGCTAGCGGGAGCGCAGATACGCAGTATTTT
CASSQVASGSADTQYF
>.|TRBV5-6|few|TRBJ2-3
TGTGCCAGCAGCCGAGGGAGCACAGATACGCAGTATTTT
CASSRGSTDTQYF
>.|TRBV7-2|.|TRBJ2-3
TGTGCCCTCCAGGCTGGCGGAAGGGGTTCTAGCACAGATACGCAGTATTTT
CALQAGGRGSSTDTQYF
>TRBD1|TRBV28|.|TRBJ1-2
TGTGCCAGCAGGCAAATACAGGGGAACATTGATTATGGCTACACCTTC
CASRQIQGNIDYGYTF
>.|TRBV14|.|TRBJ2-3
TGTGCCAGCAGCCAAGGAGCTCTGGGGACGCAGTATTTT
CASSQGALGTQYF
>.|TRBV5-6|.|TRBJ1-6
TGTGCCAGCAGCTTGGGACAGGATTCACCCCTCCACTTT
CASSLGQDSPLHF
>.|TRBV28|.|TRBJ1-4
TGTGCCAGCAGTTTGTTGGGGGAGTGGGAAAAACTGTTTTTT
CASSLLGEWEKLFF
>.|TRBV2|.|TRBJ2-2
TGTGCCAGCAGTGAAGAGATGGCCGGGGAGCTGTTTTTT
CASSEEMAGELFF
>.|TRBV7-8|.|TRBJ2-3
TGTGCCAGCAGCTTAGCGTTGGGGGGCACAGATACGCAGTATTTT
CASSLALGGTDTQYF
>TRBD1|TRBV28|few|TRBJ1-1
TGTGCCAGCAGAAATGGACAGGGGCTGAACACTGAAGCTTTCTTT
CASRNGQGLNTEAFF
>.|TRBV11-2|.|TRBJ2-3
TGTGCCAGCAGCTTTGCGGGTATGGATACGCAGTATTTT
CASSFAGMDTQYF
>TRBD2|TRBV9|.|TRBJ2-3
TGTGCCAGCAGCGTAGCCGGACTAGGGAGCACAGATACGCAGTATTTT
CASSVAGLGSTDTQYF
>.|TRBV7-2|few|TRBJ1-3
TGTGCCAGCAGCTTTACCGACAGGCCCCCTGGAAACACCATATATTTT
CASSFTDRPPGNTIYF
>TRBD1|TRBV30|many|TRBJ2-3
TGTGCCTGGAGTCCGCTGGGACAGGCCACAGATACGCAGTATTTT
CAWSPLGQATDTQYF
>.|TRBV30|few|TRBJ2-4
TGTGCCTGGAGTAGGGGTCGGTACGAAAACATTCAGTACTTC
CAWSRGRYENIQYF
>TRBD2|TRBV6-5|.|TRBJ2-3
TGTGCCAGCAGGGACTTGCGGGGGACGCAGTATTTT
CASRDLRGTQYF
>.|TRBV5-1|few|TRBJ2-1
TGCGCCAGCAGCTTGGCCTCGGCCGTGAGCTCCTACAATGAGCAGTTCTTC
CASSLASAVSSYNEQFF
>.|TRBV25-1|many|TRBJ2-3
TGTGCCAGCAGTGAAAGTACTAGCACAGATACGCAGTATTTT
CASSESTSTDTQYF
>.|TRBV4-1|.|TRBJ2-1
TGCGCCAGCAGCCAAGATACGACAGTGAAGGGTAATGAGCAGTTCTTC
CASSQDTTVKGNEQFF
>.|TRBV13|.|TRBJ2-5
TGTGCCAGCAGCCCAGGGATCCAAGAGACCCAGTACTTC
CASSPGIQETQYF
>.|TRBV5-6|.|TRBJ2-3
TGTGCCAGCAGCTTGGAGCCCGGCAGAAACACAGATACGCAGTATTTT
CASSLEPGRNTDTQYF
>.|TRBV20-1|few|TRBJ2-7
TGCAGTGTTAGGGGGGCCTACGAGCAGTACTTC
CSVRGAYEQYF
>.|TRBV11-3|few|TRBJ2-6
TGTGCCAGCAGTCCTTTTGGGGCCAACGTCCTGACTTTC
CASSPFGANVLTF
>.|TRBV18|few|TRBJ1-5
TGTGCCAGCTCACCCGTTCGACAGAGCAATCAGCCCCAGCATTTT
CASSPVRQSNQPQHF
>.|TRBV14|.|TRBJ2-6
TGTGCCCGCAGCCAAGGTCCCCATGGGGCCAACGTCCTGACTTTC
CARSQGPHGANVLTF
>.|TRBV9|few|TRBJ2-1
TGTGCCAGCAGCGTGGAGCATAAGGTCTACAATGAGCAGTTCTTC
CASSVEHKVYNEQFF
>.|TRBV11-3|.|TRBJ2-5
TGTGCCAGCAGCTTGTTGGCAGGAGGGGAGACCCAGTACTTC
CASSLLAGGETQYF
>TRBD1|TRBV10-3|few|TRBJ1-1
TGTGCCATCAGCGAGAAACAGGGGACGCGCGAAGCTTTCTTT
CAISEKQGTREAFF
>.|TRBV4-3|.|TRBJ2-1
TGCGCCAGCAGCCAAGGCCAGTACAATGAGCAGTTCTTC
CASSQGQYNEQFF
>.|TRBV9|.|TRBJ2-4
TGTGCCAGCAGCGTAGGAGGGGACAAAAACATTCAGTACTTC
CASSVGGDKNIQYF
>TRBD1|TRBV7-2|few|TRBJ2-1
TGTGCCAGCAGGTCCGGGACAGGGGTTTACGAGCAGTTCTTC
CASRSGTGVYEQFF
>.|TRBV20-1|few|TRBJ2-5
TGCAGTGCTGCGTTTGTGGAGACCCAGTACTTC
CSAAFVETQYF
>.|TRBV7-3|.|TRBJ2-5
TGTGCCAGCAGCCCTAGAACCCCCTCAGGGGCGGGGGAGACCCAGTACTTC
CASSPRTPSGAGETQYF
>TRBD2|TRBV7-9|.|TRBJ2-6
TGTGCCAGCAGCTCCTGGACTAGCGGGAGTTCGTCGGGGGCCAACGTCCTGACTTTC
CASSSWTSGSSSGANVLTF
>.|TRBV20-1|few|TRBJ2-1
TGCAGCGGCAAGTTAGAAGAGCAGTTCTTC
CSGKLEEQFF
>.|TRBV5-6|.|TRBJ1-1
TGTGCCAGCAGCTTGATTAGTTTAAGGAACACTGAAGCTTTCTTT
CASSLISLRNTEAFF
>.|TRBV9|.|TRBJ2-2
TGTGCCAGCAGCCCCCGGGGGCCCATACTCGGGGAGCTGTTTTTT
CASSPRGPILGELFF
>TRBD2|TRBV6-6|.|TRBJ2-7
TGTGCCAGCAGTGTGATAACTAGCGGGGACTCCTACGAGCAGTACTTC
CASSVITSGDSYEQYF
>.|TRBV14|.|TRBJ2-1
TGTGCCAGCAGCCAAGAGCGAACCAGTCTATCCTACAATGAGCAGTTCTTC
CASSQERTSLSYNEQFF
>.|TRBV6-1|.|TRBJ1-6
TGTGCCAGCAGTGAAGTAGAAAATTCACCCCTCCACTTT
CASSEVENSPLHF
>.|TRBV30|.|TRBJ1-2
TGTGCCTGGAGTAAGGGGACTGGCTACACCTTC
CAWSKGTGYTF
>.|TRBV5-1|.|TRBJ1-1
TGCGCCAGCAGCTTGGTGAATCGGGGCAGAGAGACTGAAGCTTTCTTT
CASSLVNRGRETEAFF
>.|TRBV10-1|once|TRBJ2-3
TGCGCCAGCAGTGATGGCGGGGTGGTAGATACGCAGTATTTT
CASSDGGVVDTQYF
>.|TRBV10-3|.|TRBJ1-1
TGTGCCATCAGGGATACCGACAGGCCAGCTGAAGCTTTCTTT
CAIRDTDRPAEAFF